A single sample gave rise to the 32 T cell receptor beta chains below, sequenced in a study of T-cell memory formation after mild COVID-19. Via MiXCR, TCRdb re-called the 5' RACE reads, giving one row per CDR3 protein. Of 470,000 or so distinct CDR3 sequences listed, 20% to 25% are singletons. Sequencing input: PBMCs or a T cell subset sorted from them (not recorded which). Every receptor here comes from an adult woman who had mild COVID-19 (a few samples of this study predate the infection). Cell type and time point are not known.

Here the CDR3 DNA reads TGCAGCGTTGCCGAAGCGGGATTGACAGATACGCAGTATTTT. Translating it yields CSVAEAGLTDTQYF. The chain combines TRBV29-1 with TRBJ2-3; 7 bases line up with TRBD2. Trimming at V came to 4 bases and at J to 3 bases, leaving 7 bases not matched to a gene. Germline assignment: CDR1 SQVTM and CDR2 ANQGSEA. The CDR3 runs 14 residues.

This clonotype was counted a few times. This chain connects TRBV6-5 to TRBJ2-7; D gene uncertain. Germline CDR1 and CDR2: MNHEY and SVGAGI. Trimming took off 5 bases at V and 2 bases at J, with 16 bases between the two ends. CDR3 length: 15 residues. The CDR3 nucleotides are TGTGCCAGCAGTCCACTCCCGGGCCTAGCCTACGAGCAGTACTTC. Protein product: CASSPLPGLAYEQYF.

The rearrangement links TRBV24-1 to TRBJ2-2; D is unclear. The CDR3 runs to 15 residues. V was shortened by 4 bases and J by 0 bases, with 8 bases between the two germline ends. Germline V lookup: CDR1 KGHDR, CDR2 SFDVKD. This CDR3 reads CATSETETNTGELFF. In nucleotides, the CDR3 is TGTGCCACCAGTGAGACGGAGACGAACACCGGGGAGCTGTTTTTT.

The chain combines TRBV9 with TRBJ2-1, with TRBD2 matching 8 bases. The CDR3 contains 14 residues. Trimming removed 6 bases from V and 6 bases from J; junction bases left unmatched: 8. Germline loops: CDR1 SGDLS, CDR2 YYNGEE. The CDR3 DNA reads as TGTGCCAGCAACCCAGCGGGAGTAAGCAATGAGCAGTTCTTC. Translated: CASNPAGVSNEQFF.

For the CDR3, the DNA is TGTGCCGGACACCTTCAGGGGAGGACGATGATTAGATTCCAAGAGACCCAGTACTTC. Translation: CAGHLQGRTMIRFQETQYF. V gene TRBV6-1 combines with J gene TRBJ2-5, with D tentatively TRBD1 or TRBD2 (6 bases each). V was clipped by 11 bases and J by 1 base, with 32 bases between them. The CDR3 is 19 amino acids. Germline CDR1 and CDR2: MNHNS and SASEGT.

The chain is built from TRBV27 and TRBJ2-7; TRBD1 matches at 7 bases. In germline, CDR1 is MNHEY, CDR2 SMNVEV (reference sequence). The CDR3 contains 15 residues. V was pared by 0 bases and J by 3 bases, with 5 bases of the junction left unmatched. The CDR3 DNA is TGTGCCAGCAGTTTATCGGGGGACAGCGTCTACGAGCAGTACTTC. Encoded protein: CASSLSGDSVYEQYF.

The sample holds a few counts of this clonotype. The chain couples TRBV12-3 or TRBV12-4 to TRBJ2-1, with D possibly called TRBD1 or TRBD2 (6 bases each). Trimming left V 1 base short and J 4 bases short, with 11 bases between. This CDR3 has 15 amino acids. Here the CDR3 DNA reads TGTGCCAGCAGTTTAGGGGGGGCGAAATACAATGAGCAGTTCTTC. It yields the protein CASSLGGAKYNEQFF.

On this clonotype: A much larger clone differs from this one at a single base, so this may be a read error. This chain joins TRBV5-1 and TRBJ2-1; D is unclear. Between the trimmed V and J ends, which lost 3 bases and 9 bases, there was a span of 7 bases. The length of the CDR3 is 11 residues. Looked up from germline, CDR1 is SGHRS and CDR2 is YFSETQ. The CDR3 bases are TGCGCCAGCAGCTGGGGAATTGAGCAGTTCTTC. Translation gives CASSWGIEQFF.

This clonotype was seen a few times. V and J are TRBV7-6 and TRBJ2-2, with 9 bases that match TRBD1. This CDR3 has 15 residues. Germline V CDR1 and CDR2: SGHVS, FNYEAQ. After removal of 5 bases from V and 5 bases from J, the junction contained 6 bases not matched to a gene. CDR3 DNA sequence: TGTGCCAGCAGCGACCCCGGGACAGGGACCGGGGAGCTGTTTTTT. Its protein is CASSDPGTGTGELFF. The entire variable domain, with the rest obtained from reference TRBV7-6 and TRBJ2-2, is as follows: GAGVSQSPRYKVTKRGQDVALRCDPISGHVSLYWYRQALGQGPEFLTYFNYEAQQDKSGLPNDRFSAERPEGSISTLTIQRTEQRDSAMYRCASSDPGTGTGELFFGEGSRLTVL.

The chain links TRBV7-2 to TRBJ2-1; TRBD2 is a possible D gene (5 bases). The V end was cut by 5 bases, the J end by 12 bases, with 20 bases between. This CDR3 region has 14 residues. The germline V gene encodes CDR1 SGHTA and CDR2 FQGNSA. As DNA, the CDR3 is TGTGCCAGCAGCCGCGGTGGAGCGCAACTAGGGCAGTTCTTC. Translating gives CASSRGGAQLGQFF.

The gene calls are TRBV7-2 and TRBJ2-7; D is unresolved. V lost 4 bases to trimming and J lost 13 bases, with 23 bases between them. The CDR3 is 14 amino acids. In germline, CDR1 is SGHTA, CDR2 FQGNSA. CDR3: CASSYPTSEAPSYF. The DNA for the CDR3 is TGTGCCAGCAGCTACCCGACAAGTGAGGCCCCGAGTTACTTC.

This clonotype was seen only a few times. V and J are TRBV12-3 or TRBV12-4 and TRBJ2-5; 16 nucleotides line up with TRBD2. The J segment lost 4 bases and the V segment lost 8 bases, leaving 4 bases of the junction unmatched. There are 15 residues in the CDR3. The chain's CDR3 is CASRGLAGGGETQYF. The CDR3 coding sequence is TGTGCCAGCCGGGGACTAGCGGGAGGGGGAGAGACCCAGTACTTC.

This clonotype came up a few times. The rearrangement uses TRBV6-6 and TRBJ1-6; the D is unclear. Deletions cut 3 bases from V and 6 bases from J, with 12 bases between. CDR3 length: 15 residues. CDR1 and CDR2 (germline): MNHNY, SVGAGI (reference sequence). The CDR3 sequence is CASSYSDGANSPLHF. CDR3 DNA: TGTGCCAGCAGTTATAGTGACGGAGCTAATTCACCCCTCCACTTT.

This clonotype was observed a single time. The chain uses TRBV2 and TRBJ2-7, with 8 bases fitting TRBD2. The CDR3 runs 13 residues. The J segment lost 1 base and the V segment lost 8 bases, leaving 4 bases of the junction unmatched. Germline V gene data show CDR1 as SNHLY and CDR2 as FYNNEI. The CDR3 DNA reads TGTGCCAGCGAGCGGGAGAGGTCCTACGAGCAGTACTTC. As protein: CASERERSYEQYF.

The CDR3 spells CASSPTGSENYGYTF. CDR3 DNA sequence: TGTGCCAGCAGTCCAACAGGGTCGGAGAACTATGGCTACACCTTC. The chain employs TRBV7-8 and TRBJ1-2; the D gene is possibly TRBD1 (6 bases). Germline V gives CDR1 SGHVS, CDR2 FQNEAQ. V gave up 6 bases and J gave up 2 bases, with 16 bases separating them. The CDR3 spans 15 residues. Full variable domain (rest looked up from reference TRBV7-8 and TRBJ1-2): GAGVSQSPRYKVAKRGQDVALRCDPISGHVSLFWYQQALGQGPEFLTYFQNEAQLDKSGLPSDRFFAERPEGSVSTLKIQRTQQEDSAVYLCASSPTGSENYGYTFGSGTRLTVV.

The CDR3 region is CSALLEVPYEQYF. The CDR3 nucleotides are TGCAGTGCTCTCTTGGAGGTCCCCTACGAGCAGTACTTC. This chain joins TRBV20-1 and TRBJ2-7, with TRBD2 as a possible D gene (5 bases). Germline V gene data show CDR1 as DFQATT and CDR2 as SNEGSKA (reference sequence). The CDR3 sequence is 13 residues long. V gave up 5 bases and J gave up 2 bases, with 13 bases separating them.

This clonotype was recorded a few times. The chain links TRBV5-6 to TRBJ2-2, with TRBD1 as a possible D gene (6 bases). The CDR3 consists of 14 residues. Germline V gene data show CDR1 as SGHDT and CDR2 as YYEEEE. V lost 3 bases and J lost 7, with 13 bases in between. The CDR3 protein is CASSYLGTIGELFF. DNA for the CDR3: TGTGCCAGCAGCTATTTAGGGACAATCGGGGAGCTGTTTTTT.

This clonotype was observed a few times. The genes are TRBV12-3 or TRBV12-4 and TRBJ2-1; 8 nucleotides line up with TRBD2. Losses at the gene ends were 3 bases for V and 7 bases for J; bases not matched to a gene: 5. This CDR3 region has 14 residues. CDR3 protein: CASSFPGGPNEQFF. The DNA of the CDR3 is TGTGCCAGCAGTTTCCCGGGAGGGCCTAATGAGCAGTTCTTC.

This clonotype showed up just a few times. The genes are TRBV11-3 and TRBJ2-3; TRBD2 matches 14 bases. CDR3 length equals 18 residues. CDR1 is SGHNT and CDR2 is YENEEA in the germline V gene. V lost 2 bases to trimming and J lost 2 bases; unmatched junction nucleotides: 6. CDR3 DNA sequence: TGTGCCAGCAGCTTACGGACTAGCGGGAGGACAGACACAGATACGCAGTATTTT. Its protein is CASSLRTSGRTDTDTQYF. The full variable domain, with the rest looked up from reference TRBV11-3 and TRBJ2-3, is EAGVVQSPRYKIIEKKQPVAFWCNPISGHNTLYWYLQNLGQGPELLIRYENEEAVDDSQLPKDRFSAERLKGVDSTLKIQPAELGDSAVYLCASSLRTSGRTDTDTQYFGPGTRLTVL.

The chain is built from TRBV21-1 and TRBJ1-2. TRBV21-1 is flagged as a pseudogene. The CDR3 consists of 16 residues. CDR3 sequence: CASSKVSGRKNYGYTF. In DNA, the CDR3 is TGTGCCAGCAGCAAAGTGAGTGGCCGGAAAAACTATGGCTACACCTTC.

This chain connects TRBV12-3 or TRBV12-4 to TRBJ2-6, with a weak D call TRBD1 (5 bases). V lost 6 bases and J lost 1, with 22 bases in between. The CDR3 runs 19 residues. In nucleotides, the CDR3 is TGTGCCAGCAGGACCGCTTGGGGCATCCGGACGTCTGGGGCCAACGTCCTGACTTTC. Amino acids: CASRTAWGIRTSGANVLTF.

This clonotype was seen a few times. The gene calls are TRBV9 and TRBJ1-1; 9 bases map to TRBD1. J gave up 7 bases and V 7 bases, and 2 bases lay outside the gene matches. CDR1 is SGDLS, CDR2 YYNGEE, per germline. The CDR3 length is 11 residues. The CDR3 sequence is CASGQGNEAFF. CDR3 bases: TGTGCCAGCGGACAGGGGAATGAAGCTTTCTTT.

This clonotype was detected a few times. The chain has TRBV6-5 and TRBJ2-7; 9 positions agree with TRBD2. The germline gives CDR1 MNHEY, CDR2 SVGAGI. This CDR3 contains 15 residues. J gave up 1 base and V 6 bases, and 7 bases lay outside the gene matches. Here the CDR3 reads CASSRIAGASYEQYF. DNA of the CDR3: TGTGCCAGCAGCCGCATAGCGGGAGCTTCCTACGAGCAGTACTTC.

This clonotype occurred a few times. The V gene is TRBV5-1, the J gene TRBJ2-3; possibly TRBD2 for D (5 bases). The CDR3 loop spans 14 amino acids. Trimming removed 3 bases at V and 5 bases at J, with 13 bases between. CDR1 and CDR2 from the germline V gene are SGHRS and YFSETQ. The CDR3 reads CASSYEGIIDTQYF. In DNA, the CDR3 is TGCGCCAGCAGCTATGAGGGAATTATAGATACGCAGTATTTT.

J is TRBJ2-7 and V is TRBV6-2 or TRBV6-3, with D perhaps TRBD2 (5 bases). Germline V gives CDR1 MNHEY, CDR2 SVGEGT. V shed 7 bases and J shed 0 bases, with 13 bases lying between them. This CDR3 has 14 residues. CDR3 sequence reads: CASIPQRSSYEQYF. CDR3 DNA sequence: TGTGCCAGCATCCCCCAGCGGAGCTCCTACGAGCAGTACTTC.

The genes are TRBV5-5 and TRBJ1-1; no clear D gene. The V end lost 0 bases, the J end lost 1 base, and 7 bases lay between the germline ends. CDR1 and CDR2 from the germline V gene are SGHKS and YYEKEE (reference sequence). The CDR3 runs to 14 residues. CDR3 in DNA: TGTGCCAGCAGCTTGGGACACTGGAACACTGAAGCTTTCTTT. This gives the protein CASSLGHWNTEAFF.

This clonotype occurred a few times. The J gene is TRBJ2-7, the V gene TRBV27; D unclear. The CDR3 extends over 14 amino acids. Between the trimmed V and J ends, which lost 3 bases and 4 bases, there was a span of 13 bases. Germline CDR1 reads MNHEY; CDR2 reads SMNVEV (reference sequence). CDR3 sequence: CASSLVGPRYEQYF. The CDR3 region has the DNA TGTGCCAGCAGTTTGGTAGGTCCGCGTTACGAGCAGTACTTC.

The genes are TRBV7-9 and TRBJ1-4, with D possibly TRBD1 on 6 matching bases. The germline CDR1 and CDR2 sequences are SEHNR and FQNEAQ (reference sequence). The V and J ends lost 4 bases and 5 bases respectively, with 11 bases between them. CDR3 length: 14 amino acids. CDR3 region: CASSSGQPNEKLFF. The CDR3 coding sequence is TGTGCCAGCAGCTCGGGACAACCGAATGAAAAACTGTTTTTT.

Only a few counts were recorded for this clonotype. The CDR3 DNA reads as TGTGCCAGCAGCTTAGCGGGACTAGCTCTAAACAATGAGCAGTTCTTC. Its protein product is CASSLAGLALNNEQFF. The rearrangement uses TRBV7-9 and TRBJ2-1; 9 nucleotides agree with TRBD2. Germline V lookup: CDR1 SEHNR, CDR2 FQNEAQ (reference sequence). The CDR3 totals 16 residues. V lost 0 bases and J lost 5; bases outside the gene matches: 5. Together with reference TRBV7-9 and TRBJ2-1, the CDR3 gives the full variable domain: DTGVSQNPRHKITKRGQNVTFRCDPISEHNRLYWYRQTLGQGPEFLTYFQNEAQLEKSRLLSDRFSAERPKGSFSTLEIQRTEQGDSAMYLCASSLAGLALNNEQFFGPGTRLTVL.

The J gene is TRBJ2-1, the V gene TRBV5-6; D assignment may be TRBD1 or TRBD2 (6 bases each). CDR3 length equals 13 residues. CDR1 is SGHDT and CDR2 is YYEEEE in the germline V gene. Trimming removed 0 bases at V and 8 bases at J, with 9 bases between. The CDR3 here is CASSLVGGYEQFF. CDR3 coding DNA: TGTGCCAGCAGCTTGGTAGGGGGGTATGAGCAGTTCTTC.

The chain combines TRBV6-6 with TRBJ2-5; the D is unclear. Deletions cut 0 bases from V and 6 bases from J, with 2 bases between. The CDR3 has 11 amino acids. In germline, CDR1 is MNHNY, CDR2 SVGAGI (reference sequence). CDR3 sequence (DNA): TGTGCCAGCAGTTACTCAAAGACCCAGTACTTC. Amino acids: CASSYSKTQYF.

The sample holds a few counts of this clonotype. V is TRBV7-2 and J is TRBJ1-6; D remains unclear. Germline CDR1 is SGHTA and CDR2 is FQGNSA. The CDR3 has 13 amino acids. V shed 11 bases and J shed 10 bases, with 18 bases lying between them. The CDR3, as DNA: TGTGCCGGCGGGCGGAGGGTGGACTCACCCCTCCACTTT. Translating it yields CAGGRRVDSPLHF.